This T cell receptor beta chain was recovered during a study of T-cell reconstitution after alpha-beta-depleted transplantation in children. There are 14 residues in the CDR3. Per the germline V gene, CDR1 is MNHNS and CDR2 is SASEGT. V was trimmed by 8 bases and J by 7 bases, leaving 18 bases between them. General study findings and limits: Roughly two months post-transplant, alpha-beta T cells reportedly originated from several hundred graft clones that had expanded. By one year post-transplant, T-cell counts and diversity largely arose from T cells that were newly produced. Some patients owed their high day-60 TCRbeta diversity to surviving recipient T cells and thymic progenitors.

Ten or more counts support this clonotype. The antigen remains undetermined. During its preparation, the TCRbeta library received unique molecular identifiers. TCRdb called the PCR reads again in MiXCR, with one record for every CDR3 protein. This table holds 98,000 or so distinct CDR3 sequences, about 6.5% found once. V usage is TRBV6-1 and J usage is TRBJ2-1; the D gene could be TRBD1 or TRBD2 (5 bases each). The starting material was PBMCs, mostly from graft donor cells, obtained 360 days after TCRalphabeta/CD19-depleted stem cell transplant. This TCR was recovered from a male patient aged 2-10 years who had a stem cell transplant for acute lymphoblastic leukemia, so the T cells may come from the graft donor. In nucleotides, the CDR3 is TGTGCCAGCTCATGGGGGAGCCCCGGGAATGAGCAGTTCTTC. Protein sequence: CASSWGSPGNEQFF.